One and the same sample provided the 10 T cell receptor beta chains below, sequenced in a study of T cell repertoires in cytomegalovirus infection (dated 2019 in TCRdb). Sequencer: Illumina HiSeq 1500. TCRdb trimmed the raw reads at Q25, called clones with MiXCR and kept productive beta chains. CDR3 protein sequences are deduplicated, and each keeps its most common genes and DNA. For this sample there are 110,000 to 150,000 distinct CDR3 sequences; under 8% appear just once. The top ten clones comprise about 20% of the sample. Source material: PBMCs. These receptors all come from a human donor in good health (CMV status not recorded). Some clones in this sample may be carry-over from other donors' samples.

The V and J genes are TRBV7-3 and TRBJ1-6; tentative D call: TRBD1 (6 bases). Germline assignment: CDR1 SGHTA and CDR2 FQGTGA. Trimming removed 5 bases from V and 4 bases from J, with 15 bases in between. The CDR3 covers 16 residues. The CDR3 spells CASSQTGDLYNSPLHF. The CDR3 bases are TGTGCCAGCAGCCAGACAGGAGACCTGTATAATTCACCCCTCCACTTT.

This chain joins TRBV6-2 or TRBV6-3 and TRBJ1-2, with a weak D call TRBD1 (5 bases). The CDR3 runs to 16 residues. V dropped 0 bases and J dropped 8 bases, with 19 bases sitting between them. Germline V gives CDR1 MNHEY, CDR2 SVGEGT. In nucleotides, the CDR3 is TGTGCCAGCAGTTACTCGAGAAATGGGGACCTGCGGGGCTACACCTTC. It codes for CASSYSRNGDLRGYTF.

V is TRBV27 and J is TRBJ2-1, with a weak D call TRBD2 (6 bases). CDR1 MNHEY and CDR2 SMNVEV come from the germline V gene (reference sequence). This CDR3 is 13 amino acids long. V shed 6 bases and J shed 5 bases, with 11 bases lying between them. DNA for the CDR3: TGTGCCAGCAGGGCGGGACGCCACAATGAGCAGTTCTTC. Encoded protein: CASRAGRHNEQFF.

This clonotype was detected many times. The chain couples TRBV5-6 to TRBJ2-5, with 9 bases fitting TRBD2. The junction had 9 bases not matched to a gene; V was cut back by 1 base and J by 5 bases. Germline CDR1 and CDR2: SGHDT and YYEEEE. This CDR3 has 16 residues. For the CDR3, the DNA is TGTGCCAGCAGCTTGCCTCCGGCGGGGGGGCGGGAGACCCAGTACTTC. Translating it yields CASSLPPAGGRETQYF.

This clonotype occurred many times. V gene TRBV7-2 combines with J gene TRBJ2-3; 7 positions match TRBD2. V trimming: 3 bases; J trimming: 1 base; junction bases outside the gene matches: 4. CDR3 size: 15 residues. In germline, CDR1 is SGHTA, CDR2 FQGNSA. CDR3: CASSLTSSRTDTQYF. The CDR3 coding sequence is TGTGCCAGCAGCTTGACTAGCTCCCGCACAGATACGCAGTATTTT.

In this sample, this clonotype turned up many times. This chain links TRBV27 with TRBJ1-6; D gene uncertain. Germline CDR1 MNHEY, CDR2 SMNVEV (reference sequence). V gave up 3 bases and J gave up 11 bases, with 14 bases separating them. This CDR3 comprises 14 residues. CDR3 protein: CASSFGLGLAPLHF. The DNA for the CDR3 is TGTGCCAGCAGTTTCGGGTTGGGCCTAGCACCCCTCCACTTT.

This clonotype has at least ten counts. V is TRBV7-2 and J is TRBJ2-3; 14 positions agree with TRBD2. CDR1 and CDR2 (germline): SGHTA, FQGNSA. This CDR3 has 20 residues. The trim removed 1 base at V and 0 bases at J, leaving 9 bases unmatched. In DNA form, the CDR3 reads TGTGCCAGCAGCTTAGTTGGGACGGGACTAGCGGGGGTCAGCACAGATACGCAGTATTTT. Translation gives CASSLVGTGLAGVSTDTQYF.

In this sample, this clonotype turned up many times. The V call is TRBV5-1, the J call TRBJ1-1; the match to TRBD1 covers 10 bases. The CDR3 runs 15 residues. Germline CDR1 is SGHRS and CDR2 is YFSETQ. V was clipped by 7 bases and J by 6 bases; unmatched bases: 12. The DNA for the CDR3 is TGCGCCAGCTCCGAGACAGGGGGCGCGTTTGCTGAAGCTTTCTTT. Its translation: CASSETGGAFAEAFF.

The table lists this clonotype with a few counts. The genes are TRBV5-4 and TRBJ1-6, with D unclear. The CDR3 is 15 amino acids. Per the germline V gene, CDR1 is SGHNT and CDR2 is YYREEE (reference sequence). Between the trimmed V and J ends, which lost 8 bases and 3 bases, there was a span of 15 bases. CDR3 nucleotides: TGTGCCAGGGAGGCTAGACTGAACTATAATTCACCCCTCCACTTT. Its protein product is CAREARLNYNSPLHF.

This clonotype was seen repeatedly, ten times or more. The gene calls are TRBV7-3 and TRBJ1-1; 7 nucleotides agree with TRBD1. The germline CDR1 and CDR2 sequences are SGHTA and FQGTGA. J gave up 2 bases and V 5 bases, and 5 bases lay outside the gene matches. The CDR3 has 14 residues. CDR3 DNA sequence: TGTGCCAGCAGCCCCCAAGGGGGCAACACTGAAGCTTTCTTT. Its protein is CASSPQGGNTEAFF.